Shown below are 16 T cell receptor beta chains from a single sample sequenced in a study of T cells in Graves' hyperthyroidism and ophthalmopathy (dated by TCRdb to the late 2010s). Libraries were built with multiplex PCR. Instrument used: Illumina HiSeq 2000. The TCR beta CDR3 regions were amplified from RNA transcripts. The TCR CDR3 was subjected to a first round of RT-PCR using the HTBI primer set and the Qiagen OneStep RT-PCR kit. TCRdb cleaned the public reads at Q25 with fastp, built clones with MiXCR and kept in-frame beta chains. Every distinct CDR3 protein forms one entry, paired with its most common genes and DNA. The sample yields around 600,000 distinct CDR3 sequences; 12% to 15% were counted once. The ten top clones hold more than 6% of the sample. Sequenced material: blood. All receptors come from a woman aged 18-29 years with Graves' ophthalmopathy.

In this sample, this clonotype turned up many times. V is TRBV29-1 and J is TRBJ2-1, with 8 bases identical to TRBD2. Germline CDR1 reads SQVTM; CDR2 reads ANQGSEA. V shed 3 bases, J shed 7 bases, and the junction held 14 bases outside the gene matches. This CDR3 has 16 amino acids. The CDR3: CSVDRVREGRGNEQFF. The CDR3 bases are TGCAGCGTTGATAGGGTACGGGAGGGCAGGGGAAATGAGCAGTTCTTC.

V gene TRBV5-1 combines with J gene TRBJ1-1; D might be TRBD1 (5 bases). This CDR3 has 15 residues. Germline CDR1 and CDR2: SGHRS and YFSETQ. Between the trimmed V and J ends, which lost 0 bases and 1 base, there was a span of 10 bases. The chain's CDR3 is CASSLAEGRNTEAFF. CDR3 bases: TGCGCCAGCAGCTTGGCCGAGGGGCGGAACACTGAAGCTTTCTTT.

This chain joins TRBV18 and TRBJ2-2; no clear D. The CDR3 sequence is 15 residues long. Between the trimmed V and J ends, which lost 1 base and 4 bases, there was a span of 10 bases. Germline CDR1 reads KGHSH; CDR2 reads LQKENI. CDR3 nucleotides: TGTGCCAGCTCACCACAGGGTTCGGGCACCGGGGAGCTGTTTTTT. As protein: CASSPQGSGTGELFF.

This clonotype came up a few times. This chain joins TRBV7-8 and TRBJ1-1, with 7 bases lining up with TRBD1. V lost 7 bases and J lost 5; bases outside the gene matches: 19. Germline V lookup: CDR1 SGHVS, CDR2 FQNEAQ. CDR3 size: 17 residues. CDR3 residues: CASNVGRQGGRGTEAFF. The CDR3 DNA sequence: TGTGCCAGCAACGTGGGTCGACAGGGCGGACGTGGGACTGAAGCTTTCTTT.

This clonotype turned up a few times. The genes are TRBV25-1 and TRBJ1-1, with 8 bases fitting TRBD1. CDR1 is MGHDK and CDR2 is SYGVNS in the germline V gene. This CDR3 region has 16 residues. With V trimmed by 1 base and J by 4 bases, 8 bases remained unmatched. The CDR3 sequence is CASSESTGEGGTEAFF. The CDR3 coding sequence is TGTGCCAGCAGTGAATCGACAGGGGAAGGCGGCACTGAAGCTTTCTTT. Full variable domain (outside the CDR3, taken from reference TRBV25-1 and TRBJ1-1): EADIYQTPRYLVIGTGKKITLECSQTMGHDKMYWYQQDPGMELHLIHYSYGVNSTEKGDLSSESTVSRIRTEHFPLTLESARPSHTSQYLCASSESTGEGGTEAFFGQGTRLTVV.

This clonotype was observed a few times. The genes are TRBV9 and TRBJ2-3, with TRBD2 matching over 8 bases. CDR3 length: 15 residues. J gave up 4 bases and V 3 bases, and 7 bases lay outside the gene matches. Germline CDR1 and CDR2: SGDLS and YYNGEE. The CDR3: CASSDSGRSSDTQYF. DNA of the CDR3: TGTGCCAGCAGCGACAGCGGGAGAAGTTCAGATACGCAGTATTTT.

This clonotype has at least ten counts. The V call is TRBV11-2, the J call TRBJ2-3; 9 bases align to TRBD2. Germline V CDR1 and CDR2: SGHAT, FQNNGV. V gave up 1 base and J gave up 2 bases; unmatched junction bases: 4. The CDR3 loop spans 16 amino acids. The CDR3 DNA reads TGTGCCAGCAGCTTAGTCGCTAGCGGGGTCACAGATACGCAGTATTTT. Translating gives CASSLVASGVTDTQYF. Full variable domain (remainder filled in from reference TRBV11-2 and TRBJ2-3): EAGVAQSPRYKIIEKRQSVAFWCNPISGHATLYWYQQILGQGPKLLIQFQNNGVVDDSQLPKDRFSAERLKGVDSTLKIQPAKLEDSAVYLCASSLVASGVTDTQYFGPGTRLTVL.

This clonotype has only a few counts. In DNA form, the CDR3 reads TGCGCCAGCAGCCAGGACGACAGATCCCTAAATCAGCCCCAGCATTTT. Protein: CASSQDDRSLNQPQHF. The V and J genes are TRBV4-1 and TRBJ1-5; D is perhaps TRBD1 (5 bases). The CDR3 is 16 residues long. CDR1 MGHRA and CDR2 YSYEKL come from the germline V gene. V shed 3 bases and J shed 4 bases, with 16 bases lying between them.

The V gene is TRBV3-1, the J gene TRBJ2-1; TRBD1 aligns across 8 bases. Germline assignment: CDR1 LGHDT and CDR2 YNNKEL (reference sequence). The CDR3 length is 19 residues. The V gene end was trimmed by 2 bases and the J gene end by 0 bases; junction bases not matched to a gene: 12. The CDR3 DNA follows: TGTGCCAGCAGCCAAACATGGACAGGGTTTGGGGGCTCCTACAATGAGCAGTTCTTC. It specifies CASSQTWTGFGGSYNEQFF.

In regard to this clonotype: Given a much more abundant clone one base away, this may be a read error. CDR3 nucleotide sequence: TGTGCCAGCAGTTACTCTAGGGGTCCGGACACTGAAGCTTTCTTT. Translated, it gives CASSYSRGPDTEAFF. The rearrangement links TRBV6-2 or TRBV6-3 to TRBJ1-1, with D maybe TRBD1 (5 bases). The V end was cut by 0 bases, the J end by 3 bases, with 11 bases between. Germline CDR1 MNHEY, CDR2 SVGEGT. This CDR3 is built from 15 residues.

This clonotype appeared many times. V usage is TRBV3-1 and J usage is TRBJ2-5; D is perhaps TRBD1 (5 bases). Germline loops: CDR1 LGHDT, CDR2 YNNKEL (reference sequence). CDR3 length: 13 amino acids. Trimming stripped 3 bases from V and 5 bases from J, with 10 bases between. CDR3 amino acids: CASSQGPQETQYF. The CDR3 DNA sequence: TGTGCCAGCAGCCAGGGGCCCCAGGAGACCCAGTACTTC.

This clonotype was seen many times. CDR3 sequence (DNA): TGTGCCAGCAGCTTACGGAGAGGGGGCCATGGCTACACCTTC. Amino acid sequence: CASSLRRGGHGYTF. The chain has TRBV11-1 and TRBJ1-2; 7 nucleotides match TRBD1. Losses at the gene ends were 2 bases for V and 6 bases for J; bases not matched to a gene: 6. The CDR3 is 14 amino acids. Germline loops: CDR1 SGHAT, CDR2 FQDESV (reference sequence).

The rearrangement joins TRBV7-9 to TRBJ1-1, with 7 bases lining up with TRBD1. V gave up 5 bases and J gave up 2 bases; unmatched junction bases: 5. The CDR3 spans 14 residues. CDR1 SEHNR and CDR2 FQNEAQ come from the germline V gene (reference sequence). The CDR3 nucleotides are TGTGCCAGCAGCCCGGACAGGTTTAACACTGAAGCTTTCTTT. This codes for CASSPDRFNTEAFF.

The rearrangement links TRBV10-3 to TRBJ2-2; D is ambiguous. The V gene's germline CDR1 is ENHRY and CDR2 SYGVKD. V lost 7 bases and J lost 4, with 7 bases in between. The CDR3 spans 12 residues. CDR3 protein: CAITGSTGELFF. CDR3 DNA: TGTGCCATCACCGGGTCCACCGGGGAGCTGTTTTTT.

This clonotype was detected many times. The gene calls are TRBV7-9 and TRBJ2-3, with 8 nucleotides matching TRBD2. This CDR3 is built from 14 residues. Trimming removed 8 bases from V and 7 bases from J; junction bases left unmatched: 11. Germline CDR1 and CDR2: SEHNR and FQNEAQ (reference sequence). The chain's CDR3 is CASGRQRELNTQYF. As DNA, the CDR3 is TGTGCCAGCGGACGACAGCGGGAGTTAAATACGCAGTATTTT.

Ten or more counts support this clonotype. The chain employs TRBV28 and TRBJ1-5; TRBD1 is a possible D gene (6 bases). Germline V gives CDR1 MDHEN, CDR2 SYDVKM. Trimming removed 5 bases at V and 0 bases at J, with 14 bases between. The CDR3 runs to 16 residues. CDR3 DNA: TGTGCCAGCAGTACCACAGGGCTAGGTAGCAATCAGCCCCAGCATTTT. Amino acid sequence: CASSTTGLGSNQPQHF.